This TCR beta chain was profiled in a study of blood T cell repertoires in COVID-19. Study-wide context: Nucleic acid was either cDNA or gDNA, and it came from T cells, B-cell-depleted T cells, or PBMCs.

The assay was immunoSEQ multiplex PCR, and TCRdb's table has in-frame clones only and misses some. The sample holds around 250,000 clones; 80% to 90% are singletons and the top ten take approximately 0.9%. V was trimmed by 3 bases and J by 1 base, leaving 13 bases between them. CDR3 length: 15 amino acids. Germline V lookup: CDR1 SGHTA, CDR2 FQGNSA. Cohorts were determined from participant-reported clinical history. This TCR came from a man aged 45-65 years who had been exposed to COVID-19. The sequenced material came from PBMCs or T cells enriched from blood (not recorded which). The rearrangement uses TRBV7-2 and TRBJ2-7; possible D gene TRBD1, 5 bases. The CDR3 bases are TGTGCCAGCAGCTTTGGGGCGGTCCCGTCCTACGAGCAGTACTTC. Amino acid sequence: CASSFGAVPSYEQYF.